This T cell receptor beta chain was observed in a study of cytotoxic CD8 clonotypes in ibrutinib-treated CLL. Study overall: Investigators reported roughly 24 partial and 2 complete responses; after median approximately 63 months, roughly 15 patients remained remitted and 12 progressed. Response samples were taken after a median of approximately 11 months on treatment, range 6 to 36.

The assay was immunoSEQ multiplex PCR, and TCRdb's table has in-frame clones only and misses some. The repertoire holds 20,000 to 25,000 clones, with under 80% as singletons. This clone was seen only a few times. No antigen is known for it. CDR3 size: 15 residues. In germline, CDR1 is SNHLY, CDR2 FYNNEI. Unmatched junction bases numbered 4, after V lost 1 base and J lost 5 bases. Regarding the study as a whole: At ibrutinib response, clonality increased, and at progression it declined back toward baseline.

The receptor was derived from a human donor with chronic lymphocytic leukemia. Sample: PBMCs, taken before ibrutinib treatment. This chain joins TRBV2 and TRBJ2-5; 10 bases agree with TRBD2. The CDR3 spells CASSEELAGLETQYF. CDR3 nucleotides: TGTGCCAGCAGTGAAGAACTAGCGGGATTGGAGACCCAGTACTTC.